The 32 T cell receptor beta chains below were found in one sample sequenced in a study of T cell responses to AZD1222 COVID-19 vaccine. The method was immunoSEQ multiplex PCR; TCRdb's version includes in-frame clones alone and lacks a portion of them. The table has some 99,000 clones, about nine tenths seen once; the top ten hold around 7%. Sequencing was performed on peripheral blood, taken on day 0 of AZD1222 vaccination. The origin of the receptors is an adult in good health.

The CDR3 here is CASSYDGLGNQPQHF. In DNA, the CDR3 is TGTGCCAGCAGTTACGATGGTTTGGGGAATCAGCCCCAGCATTTT. The rearrangement joins TRBV6-2 or TRBV6-3 to TRBJ1-5; D gene ambiguous. Trimming shortened V by 2 bases and J by 4 bases, and 12 bases separated the two germline ends. Looked up from germline, CDR1 is MNHEY and CDR2 is SVGEGT. This CDR3 contains 15 residues.

This chain links TRBV9 with TRBJ2-1; no firm D call. V was cut by 4 bases and J by 7 bases, with 6 bases left in between. This CDR3 is built from 11 residues. Germline V gene lookup returns CDR1 SGDLS and CDR2 YYNGEE. The CDR3 loop is CASSPGNEQFF. In DNA form, the CDR3 reads TGTGCCAGCAGCCCCGGGAATGAGCAGTTCTTC.

J is TRBJ1-5 and V is TRBV30; 7 bases are a match to TRBD1. V lost 1 base to trimming and J lost 2 bases; unmatched junction nucleotides: 5. CDR3 length: 15 residues. Germline CDR1 GTSNPN, CDR2 SVGIG (reference sequence). CDR3 in amino acids: CAWSATGFGNQPQHF. CDR3 nucleotides: TGTGCCTGGAGTGCGACAGGGTTCGGCAATCAGCCCCAGCATTTT.

This chain uses TRBV11-2 with TRBJ1-2; 9 bases line up with TRBD1. The CDR3 sequence is 14 residues long. Losses at the gene ends were 5 bases for V and 1 base for J; bases not matched to a gene: 2. Germline assignment: CDR1 SGHAT and CDR2 FQNNGV. CDR3 protein: CASSNRGLNYGYTF. DNA for the CDR3: TGTGCCAGCAGCAACAGGGGGCTTAACTATGGCTACACCTTC.

The chain carries TRBV7-9 and TRBJ1-4, with D hard to call. Trimming stripped 5 bases from V and 4 bases from J, with 2 bases between. This CDR3 spans 11 amino acids. Germline CDR1 is SEHNR and CDR2 is FQNEAQ (reference sequence). The CDR3 sequence is CASSRNEKLFF. CDR3 nucleotide sequence: TGTGCCAGCAGCCGTAATGAAAAACTGTTTTTT.

The chain links TRBV7-8 to TRBJ2-5; D is ambiguous. V was trimmed by 4 bases and J by 0 bases, leaving 0 bases between them. The CDR3 contains 11 residues. CDR1 and CDR2 from the germline V gene are SGHVS and FQNEAQ. CDR3 in DNA: TGTGCCAGCAGCTACCAAGAGACCCAGTACTTC. This sequence encodes CASSYQETQYF. The variable domain in full, with the rest retrieved from reference TRBV7-8 and TRBJ2-5, is GAGVSQSPRYKVAKRGQDVALRCDPISGHVSLFWYQQALGQGPEFLTYFQNEAQLDKSGLPSDRFFAERPEGSVSTLKIQRTQQEDSAVYLCASSYQETQYFGPGTRLLVL.

The chain joins TRBV21-1 to TRBJ1-3; TRBD1 is the table's D call and was not checked against the DNA. TRBV21-1 is designated a pseudogene. There are 14 residues in the CDR3. The CDR3 reads CASSTTDSGNTIYF. The CDR3 coding sequence is TGTGCCAGCAGCACTACAGATTCTGGAAACACCATATATTTT.

The rearrangement joins TRBV10-3 to TRBJ2-3, with TRBD2 identical over 11 bases. Trimming at V came to 4 bases and at J to 0 bases, leaving 9 bases not matched to a gene. This CDR3 region has 18 residues. In germline, CDR1 is ENHRY, CDR2 SYGVKD. CDR3 sequence (DNA): TGTGCCATCAGTGTAACCCTAGCGGGAGGCAAAAGCACAGATACGCAGTATTTT. As protein: CAISVTLAGGKSTDTQYF.

The chain is built from TRBV6-1 and TRBJ1-1, with D hard to call. The CDR3 is 15 residues long. Trimming stripped 0 bases from V and 2 bases from J, with 10 bases between. The germline V gene encodes CDR1 MNHNS and CDR2 SASEGT. The CDR3, as DNA: TGTGCCAGCAGTGAAGCTCCCAGGAGCAACACTGAAGCTTTCTTT. Protein sequence: CASSEAPRSNTEAFF.

The gene calls are TRBV13 and TRBJ1-1; D unresolved. V was cut by 5 bases and J by 10 bases, with 17 bases left in between. The CDR3 contains 13 residues. The germline gives CDR1 PRHDT, CDR2 FYEKMQ (reference sequence). CDR3 bases: TGTGCCAGCAGCCTCGTGGCGTCAGAAGCAGCTTTCTTT. It encodes CASSLVASEAAFF.

This chain joins TRBV6-6 and TRBJ2-4, with D uncertain. V lost 4 bases to trimming and J lost 1 base, with 11 bases between them. This CDR3 is 15 amino acids long. Germline CDR1 reads MNHNY; CDR2 reads SVGAGI (reference sequence). The CDR3 is CASSFKGSAKNIQYF. As DNA, the CDR3 is TGTGCCAGCAGTTTTAAGGGATCGGCCAAAAACATTCAGTACTTC.

The gene calls are TRBV5-4 and TRBJ2-5; 13 positions match TRBD2. The V and J ends lost 4 bases and 1 base, in that order; junction bases with no gene match: 4. The CDR3 runs to 16 residues. Per germline, CDR1 SGHNT and CDR2 YYREEE (reference sequence). The CDR3 nucleotides are TGTGCCAGCAGCAAGGGGACTAGCGGGATCCAAGAGACCCAGTACTTC. This gives the protein CASSKGTSGIQETQYF.

This rearrangement joins TRBV6-6 to TRBJ2-1, with D possibly being TRBD2 (5 bases). CDR3 size: 14 residues. Trimming left V 2 bases short and J 8 bases short, with 13 bases between. Per germline, CDR1 MNHNY and CDR2 SVGAGI (reference sequence). This CDR3 is CASSYGIARDEQFF. CDR3 DNA: TGTGCCAGCAGTTACGGGATAGCGCGGGATGAGCAGTTCTTC.

This CDR3 is CAWRRGLLPNEQFF. The CDR3 nucleotides are TGTGCCTGGAGGCGGGGGCTCCTACCCAATGAGCAGTTCTTC. The chain joins TRBV30 to TRBJ2-1, with D maybe TRBD2 (7 bases). Germline values: CDR1 GTSNPN, CDR2 SVGIG (reference sequence). This CDR3 is built from 14 residues. Trimming removed 3 bases at V and 6 bases at J, with 15 bases between.

This sequence joins TRBV7-9 and TRBJ1-1; 10 positions match TRBD1. From germline, CDR1 is SEHNR and CDR2 FQNEAQ (reference sequence). This CDR3 contains 12 residues. The V segment lost 3 bases and the J segment 11 bases; nucleotides outside the gene matches: 3. CDR3 nucleotides: TGTGCCAGCAGCTTCCCGGGACAGGGGGCTTTCTTT. Residues: CASSFPGQGAFF.

This clone was counted once. The J gene is TRBJ2-1, the V gene TRBV29-1; the D gene is possibly TRBD1 (6 bases). CDR3 size: 14 residues. The V end was cut by 2 bases, the J end by 2 bases, with 10 bases between. CDR1 and CDR2 (germline): SQVTM, ANQGSEA. The CDR3 protein is CSVEPQGTYNEQFF. The CDR3 nucleotides are TGCAGCGTTGAACCACAGGGAACCTACAATGAGCAGTTCTTC.

This clone was observed once. V usage is TRBV19 and J usage is TRBJ1-5, with D unclear. Germline V gene data show CDR1 as LNHDA and CDR2 as SQIVND (reference sequence). The CDR3 has 14 residues. Between the trimmed V and J ends, which lost 7 bases and 8 bases, there was a span of 18 bases. The CDR3 region has the DNA TGTGCCAGTAAGGGCGGAGGACCCCATAAGCCCCAGCATTTT. Its protein is CASKGGGPHKPQHF.

The rearrangement uses TRBV25-1 and TRBJ1-1; 7 bases map to TRBD1. The germline V gene encodes CDR1 MGHDK and CDR2 SYGVNS. This CDR3 has 14 amino acids. The V gene end was trimmed by 5 bases and the J gene end by 5 bases; junction bases not matched to a gene: 8. In nucleotides, the CDR3 is TGTGCCAGCAGTAAGACAGGGTTTGGGACTGAAGCTTTCTTT. Translating gives CASSKTGFGTEAFF.

This clone was recorded only once. This rearrangement joins TRBV5-1 to TRBJ2-5; maybe TRBD2 (6 bases). The V and J ends lost 4 bases and 6 bases respectively, with 13 bases between them. The CDR3 totals 13 residues. Germline CDR1 is SGHRS and CDR2 is YFSETQ. The CDR3 loop is CASSPGGRQTQYF. The DNA for the CDR3 is TGCGCCAGCAGCCCAGGAGGGAGACAGACCCAGTACTTC.

V is TRBV6-2 or TRBV6-3 and J is TRBJ1-5; D gene unclear. The CDR3 runs to 13 residues. From germline, CDR1 is MNHEY and CDR2 SVGEGT. V lost 6 bases and J 7 bases, leaving 13 bases between the germline ends. This CDR3 reads CASSQDYSQPQHF. DNA for the CDR3: TGTGCCAGCAGCCAGGATTACTCCCAGCCCCAGCATTTT.

CDR3 residues: CASSPLGSYNEQFF. For the CDR3, the DNA is TGTGCCAGCTCACCACTAGGCTCCTACAATGAGCAGTTCTTC. The genes are TRBV18 and TRBJ2-1; D is unclear. CDR3 size: 14 residues. Per germline, CDR1 KGHSH and CDR2 LQKENI. V dropped 1 base and J dropped 0 bases, with 4 bases sitting between them.

The V call is TRBV6-5, the J call TRBJ1-3; a possible D gene is TRBD1 (6 bases). Germline V gene lookup returns CDR1 MNHEY and CDR2 SVGAGI. With 2 bases removed from V and 7 bases from J, the gap between germline ends came to 12 bases. The CDR3 loop spans 14 amino acids. The CDR3 coding sequence is TGTGCCAGCAGTTACCGAGGGGGAGGTAACACCATATATTTT. This encodes CASSYRGGGNTIYF.

The gene calls are TRBV11-1 and TRBJ1-3; D is undetermined. This CDR3 has 12 amino acids. Germline V gene lookup returns CDR1 SGHAT and CDR2 FQDESV (reference sequence). Trimming pared 0 bases from V and 7 bases from J, leaving 4 bases between. Here the CDR3 reads CASSLAGNTIYF. The CDR3 coding sequence is TGTGCCAGCAGCTTAGCCGGCAACACCATATATTTT.

The V call is TRBV10-3, the J call TRBJ1-6; 7 nucleotides match TRBD1. The germline V gene has CDR1 ENHRY and CDR2 SYGVKD. The CDR3 contains 15 residues. Trimming removed 10 bases from V and 7 bases from J; junction bases left unmatched: 13. CDR3 residues: CATSTTDRANSPLHF. Here the CDR3 DNA reads TGTGCCACCTCAACAACCGACAGGGCCAATTCACCCCTCCACTTT.

This clone was recorded once. This chain links TRBV29-1 with TRBJ2-3, with D perhaps TRBD2 (6 bases). Germline loops: CDR1 SQVTM, CDR2 ANQGSEA. Trimming cost V 6 bases and J 0 bases, with 16 bases left between them. The CDR3 length is 15 residues. CDR3 nucleotides: TGCAGCGTCGCCGGGGGAGTCATTAGCACAGATACGCAGTATTTT. As protein: CSVAGGVISTDTQYF.

This chain connects TRBV5-1 to TRBJ1-4; D remains unclear. The V gene lost 0 bases and the J gene lost 3 bases, with 6 bases spanning the gap. This CDR3 spans 14 amino acids. CDR1 and CDR2 (germline): SGHRS, YFSETQ. CDR3 residues: CASSLEGANEKLFF. CDR3 DNA: TGCGCCAGCAGCTTGGAGGGTGCTAATGAAAAACTGTTTTTT.

The rearrangement joins TRBV5-5 to TRBJ1-6; no reliable D call. V lost 4 bases and J lost 4, with 21 bases in between. The CDR3 has 18 residues. Germline assignment: CDR1 SGHKS and CDR2 YYEKEE (reference sequence). This CDR3 is CASSPDGPRVMYNSPLHF. The CDR3 DNA reads as TGTGCCAGCAGCCCGGACGGTCCTCGGGTCATGTATAATTCACCCCTCCACTTT.

The rearrangement joins TRBV30 to TRBJ2-1, with D perhaps TRBD1 (5 bases). CDR1 and CDR2 from the germline V gene are GTSNPN and SVGIG (reference sequence). The CDR3 loop spans 13 amino acids. Trimming shortened V by 0 bases and J by 10 bases, and 13 bases separated the two germline ends. CDR3: CAWSVGAGPEQFF. The CDR3 bases are TGTGCCTGGAGTGTAGGGGCCGGCCCAGAGCAGTTCTTC.

V gene TRBV7-9 combines with J gene TRBJ2-1, with TRBD2 matching over 8 bases. Looked up from germline, CDR1 is SEHNR and CDR2 is FQNEAQ (reference sequence). The CDR3 is made up of 15 amino acids. V lost 5 bases to trimming and J lost 3 bases; unmatched junction nucleotides: 6. The CDR3 sequence: CASSAAGLVYNEQFF. As DNA, the CDR3 is TGTGCCAGCAGCGCCGCGGGACTAGTCTACAATGAGCAGTTCTTC.

This chain uses TRBV19 with TRBJ1-1; no firm D call. The CDR3 has 14 residues. The V and J ends lost 8 bases and 0 bases respectively, with 13 bases between them. Germline CDR1 LNHDA, CDR2 SQIVND (reference sequence). This CDR3 is CASEKSALNTEAFF. CDR3 bases: TGTGCCAGTGAGAAGAGTGCCTTGAACACTGAAGCTTTCTTT.

The chain has TRBV7-9 and TRBJ2-5; no definite D call. V lost 5 bases and J lost 4, with 14 bases in between. The CDR3 totals 14 residues. Germline values: CDR1 SEHNR, CDR2 FQNEAQ (reference sequence). CDR3 in amino acids: CASSPPGWRETQYF. The CDR3 region has the DNA TGTGCCAGCAGCCCCCCAGGTTGGCGAGAGACCCAGTACTTC.

The rearrangement uses TRBV4-2 and TRBJ1-4, with a possible D match to TRBD1 (5 bases). CDR1 LGHNA and CDR2 YNFKEQ come from the germline V gene. This CDR3 contains 14 residues. V dropped 6 bases and J dropped 0 bases, with 8 bases sitting between them. CDR3 sequence: CASRLTATNEKLFF. The CDR3 coding sequence is TGTGCCAGCAGACTGACAGCAACTAATGAAAAACTGTTTTTT.